This T cell receptor (beta chain) is from a study of glioma-infiltrating T cells (dated by TCRdb to the mid-2010s). Broadly, across the study: Sequencing of TCR alpha- and beta-chain repertoires was performed on glioma tissue, on non-neoplastic brain tissue, and on matched peripheral blood mononuclear cells. To measure divergence between tissue and blood T-cell populations, each tissue-infiltrating repertoire was compared with the peripheral blood repertoire of the same patient. Three low-grade glioma patients, 7 or 8 primary glioblastoma patients and three non-glioma patients contributing non-neoplastic brain tissue were included in the paired cohort. The study at large found these results: Very few CDR3 sequences were shared between tissue and blood, attributed to high CDR3 diversity and limited sampling. In non-neoplastic patients, VJ-independent divergence between tissue and blood fell below expectation, whereas in all gliomas, and especially in low-grade gliomas, the divergence rose above expectation. The group comparisons were based on small numbers of patients: three non-neoplastic, three low-grade glioma and eight glioblastoma patients.

TCR alpha and beta CDR3 regions were amplified with the iRepertoire nested amplicon-rescue multiplex PCR (arm-PCR) platform from RNA. The input for one-step reverse transcription and amplification was roughly 95-400 ng of tissue mRNA or PBMC total RNA. After bead purification, a secondary multiplex PCR added Illumina adapters, and libraries were gel-purified between 200 and 400 bp. Demultiplexing relied on internal 6-nucleotide barcodes carried by the libraries. Libraries were sequenced on an Illumina MiSeq with 2x220 or 2x250 nucleotide paired-end reads. The study's processing was this. FLASH 1.2.11 was used to merge paired reads, and BWA-MEM then aligned the reads to the GRCh37 human genome before TRA and TRB reads were extracted. V and J assignment used an IMGT-derived reference of cassette sequences and CDR3 motifs that included pseudogenes. Reads were translated in three frames, and productive CDR3s were defined by a C…FGXG motif without stop codons. A clonotype was defined as a unique combination of a V-J cassette pair and a CDR3 amino acid sequence. Reads were filtered by Hamming distance, thresholded by each sample's sequence error rate in mapped regions. Clones were called with MiXCR by TCRdb after fastp trimmed the public reads at Q25, and only in-frame beta chains were retained. Rows with one shared CDR3 protein collapse into an entry with the most common genes and DNA. The V and J calls shown here were made by TCRdb, not taken from the authors' results. The sample yields 150,000 or so distinct CDR3 sequences; roughly 43% were counted once. Around 20% of the sample is taken by the ten largest.

The CDR3 has 14 amino acids, counting the end cysteine and phenylalanine. The entry retains the CDR3 DNA only, 42 bases that are in frame from base 1. CDR1 is given as DFQATT and CDR2 as SNEGSKA, both from the germline V gene (reference sequence). The trim is 6 bases for V and 5 bases for J, with a gap of 19 bases between the germline ends. This clonotype occurred a few times. It lacks a known antigen. Base qualities are not at hand, and no much larger clone is one base apart. The chain is encoded by TRBV20-1 joined to TRBJ1-1, and perhaps TRBD1 as D gene, on 6 matching bases. Sequencing was carried out using glioma tissue, nonneoplastic brain tissue, or PBMCs (not recorded which). The receptor comes from a human donor with low-grade glioma or glioblastoma, undergoing nonglioma brain surgery, or in good health (not recorded which). The base sequence is TGCAGTGCCATTCAGGGGATTAGGAGTACTGAAGCTTTCTTT. This yields the protein CSAIQGIRSTEAFF.